These 31 T cell receptor beta chains were all obtained from the same sample, sequenced in a study of T-cell reconstitution after alpha-beta-depleted transplantation in children. Unique molecular identifiers featured in how the TCRbeta library was prepared. One entry per CDR3 protein results from TCRdb running MiXCR on the PCR reads. The repertoire holds about 340,000 distinct CDR3 sequences, 10% seen once, with around 2.3% in the top ten. The sequences come from PBMCs from the stem cell graft donor, collected from the stem cell graft. The receptors were gathered from a human donor who donated a stem cell graft to a child with acute lymphoblastic leukemia.

This clonotype was seen a few times. The chain combines TRBV5-1 with TRBJ2-2; a weak D match, TRBD1 (5 bases). CDR1 is SGHRS and CDR2 is YFSETQ in the germline V gene. The CDR3 loop spans 15 amino acids. Trimming cost V 4 bases and J 2 bases, with 12 bases left between them. This chain's CDR3 is CASSPQAFNTGELFF. The CDR3 DNA reads TGCGCCAGCAGCCCACAGGCATTTAACACCGGGGAGCTGTTTTTT.

The chain joins TRBV11-2 to TRBJ2-5; perhaps D is TRBD1 or TRBD2 (6 bases each). Trimming left V 5 bases short and J 2 bases short, with 18 bases between. Per germline, CDR1 SGHAT and CDR2 FQNNGV. CDR3 length equals 16 residues. The CDR3 nucleotides read TGTGCCAGCAGCCCGGTAGCCCGGGGGCATCAAGAGACCCAGTACTTC. Its protein is CASSPVARGHQETQYF.

This chain uses TRBV6-2 or TRBV6-3 with TRBJ2-1; 8 positions match TRBD2. Germline-derived CDR1 and CDR2 are MNHEY and SVGEGT. The J segment lost 9 bases and the V segment lost 4 bases, leaving 8 bases of the junction unmatched. This CDR3 is 14 amino acids long. The CDR3 DNA reads as TGTGCCAGCAGTTCAAGCGGGAGTGGGGTTGAGCAGTTCTTC. It encodes CASSSSGSGVEQFF.

This clonotype was seen many times. This chain joins TRBV7-2 and TRBJ2-7; either TRBD1 or TRBD2 may fit D (5 bases each). The CDR3 length is 14 residues. In germline, CDR1 is SGHTA, CDR2 FQGNSA. Trimming pared 2 bases from V and 6 bases from J, leaving 14 bases between. The CDR3 loop is CASSLYGTPGEQYF. In nucleotides, the CDR3 is TGTGCCAGCAGCTTATATGGGACCCCCGGCGAGCAGTACTTC.

This clonotype has more than one count but fewer than ten. V is TRBV6-1 and J is TRBJ1-6; unclear D gene. Germline lookup yields CDR1 MNHNS and CDR2 SASEGT. CDR3 size: 14 residues. The V end lost 3 bases, the J end lost 8 bases, and 11 bases lay between the germline ends. The CDR3 DNA is TGTGCCAGCAGTGAGTTGGGTCGGGATTCACCCCTCCACTTT. This codes for CASSELGRDSPLHF.

The chain combines TRBV28 with TRBJ2-7, with D perhaps TRBD1 (6 bases). CDR1 is MDHEN and CDR2 is SYDVKM in the germline V gene. Between the trimmed V and J ends, which lost 7 bases and 0 bases, there was a span of 16 bases. The CDR3 contains 15 residues. The CDR3 spells CASIAGRGSSYEQYF. Written as DNA, the CDR3 is TGTGCCAGCATTGCGGGCAGGGGCAGCTCCTACGAGCAGTACTTC. The full variable domain, in which reference TRBV28 and TRBJ2-7 provide the parts outside the CDR3, is DVKVTQSSRYLVKRTGEKVFLECVQDMDHENMFWYRQDPGLGLRLIYFSYDVKMKEKGDIPEGYSVSREKKERFSLILESASTNQTSMYLCASIAGRGSSYEQYFGPGTRLTVT.

CDR3 in amino acids: CASSSGQYTGELFF. Written as DNA, the CDR3 is TGTGCCAGCAGTTCGGGACAGTACACCGGGGAGCTGTTTTTT. V and J are TRBV27 and TRBJ2-2; TRBD1 matches 7 bases. The germline CDR1 and CDR2 sequences are MNHEY and SMNVEV (reference sequence). With V trimmed by 4 bases and J by 3 bases, 2 bases remained unmatched. The CDR3 contains 14 residues.

This chain connects TRBV7-2 to TRBJ1-1, with D perhaps TRBD1 (5 bases). V lost 1 base to trimming and J lost 11 bases, with 17 bases between them. This CDR3 has 14 residues. Germline assignment: CDR1 SGHTA and CDR2 FQGNSA. CDR3 nucleotides: TGTGCCAGCAGCTTAGGGTGGTCCCCGGGGGGGGCTTTCTTT. This gives the protein CASSLGWSPGGAFF.

On this clonotype: Possible read error: a much larger clone is one base away. The rearrangement links TRBV29-1 to TRBJ1-1; perhaps TRBD1 as D (6 bases). Trimming removed 4 bases from V and 7 bases from J, with 22 bases in between. CDR1 and CDR2 from the germline V gene are SQVTM and ANQGSEA. This CDR3 is built from 15 residues. The CDR3 reads CSVGAWTAQSDEAFF. The CDR3 DNA reads TGCAGCGTTGGCGCCTGGACAGCCCAATCCGATGAAGCTTTCTTT.

The chain couples TRBV12-3 or TRBV12-4 to TRBJ2-7; 8 nucleotides agree with TRBD1. This CDR3 is 16 amino acids long. The ends lost 5 bases at V and 5 bases at J; junction bases unmatched: 14. The CDR3 region is CASSLAGRGQGNEQYF. The CDR3 DNA follows: TGTGCCAGCAGTCTTGCGGGCAGGGGGCAAGGGAACGAGCAGTACTTC.

The rearrangement links TRBV5-1 to TRBJ2-7, with 7 positions matching TRBD1. This CDR3 contains 14 residues. CDR1 and CDR2 (germline): SGHRS, YFSETQ. V trimming: 7 bases; J trimming: 4 bases; junction bases outside the gene matches: 11. The CDR3 DNA reads TGCGCCAGCCAGCCGGGACAGATACCTTACGAGCAGTACTTC. Protein sequence: CASQPGQIPYEQYF. Full variable domain (missing parts from reference TRBV5-1 and TRBJ2-7): KAGVTQTPRYLIKTRGQQVTLSCSPISGHRSVSWYQQTPGQGLQFLFEYFSETQRNKGNFPGRFSGRQFSNSRSEMNVSTLELGDSALYLCASQPGQIPYEQYFGPGTRLTVT.

The chain employs TRBV5-1 and TRBJ2-5; 10 bases agree with TRBD1. CDR3 length: 15 residues. Germline V gene lookup returns CDR1 SGHRS and CDR2 YFSETQ. The V gene end was trimmed by 0 bases and the J gene end by 1 base; junction bases not matched to a gene: 0. Here the CDR3 DNA reads TGCGCCAGCAGCTTGGGGGACAGGGGCCAAGAGACCCAGTACTTC. As protein: CASSLGDRGQETQYF.

The rearrangement links TRBV6-2 or TRBV6-3 to TRBJ2-7; perhaps TRBD2 as D (5 bases). V was clipped by 2 bases and J by 5 bases, with 16 bases between them. CDR1 is MNHEY, CDR2 SVGEGT, per germline. CDR3 length: 15 amino acids. CDR3 residues: CASSYPGTGSNEQYF. The CDR3 nucleotides are TGTGCCAGCAGTTACCCCGGCACGGGGTCCAACGAGCAGTACTTC.

Only a few counts were recorded for this clonotype. V gene TRBV5-1 combines with J gene TRBJ2-6; 10 bases agree with TRBD1. There are 18 residues in the CDR3. Per germline, CDR1 SGHRS and CDR2 YFSETQ. V shed 4 bases, J shed 0 bases, and the junction held 7 bases outside the gene matches. The CDR3 region is CASSLRTGGYSGANVLTF. The CDR3 nucleotides are TGCGCCAGCAGCCTTCGGACAGGGGGTTACTCTGGGGCCAACGTCCTGACTTTC.

This clonotype was seen more than once but under ten times. This chain links TRBV4-1 with TRBJ2-1, with a weak D call TRBD1 (6 bases). Trimming removed 5 bases from V and 7 bases from J, with 15 bases in between. The CDR3 totals 14 residues. The germline V gene encodes CDR1 MGHRA and CDR2 YSYEKL. Written as DNA, the CDR3 is TGCGCCAGCAGCTTCACGGACAGAATGAATGAGCAGTTCTTC. This encodes CASSFTDRMNEQFF.

The J gene is TRBJ1-1, the V gene TRBV20-1; the D is unclear. The germline gives CDR1 DFQATT, CDR2 SNEGSKA (reference sequence). This CDR3 has 14 amino acids. V lost 7 bases to trimming and J lost 3 bases, with 18 bases between them. CDR3 DNA sequence: TGCAGTGTGAGGTTTGGGAGGGCGGACACTGAAGCTTTCTTT. This gives the protein CSVRFGRADTEAFF.

This rearrangement joins TRBV19 to TRBJ2-7, with TRBD1 matching 7 bases. This CDR3 contains 13 residues. Germline V gene sequence: CDR1 LNHDA, CDR2 SQIVND (reference sequence). The V and J ends lost 9 bases and 0 bases, in that order; junction bases with no gene match: 5. DNA for the CDR3: TGTGCCAGCCGGGACAGCCACTCCTACGAGCAGTACTTC. Its protein product is CASRDSHSYEQYF.

The table lists this clonotype with many counts. V and J are TRBV5-1 and TRBJ2-2; D gene ambiguous. Trimming stripped 3 bases from V and 1 base from J, with 10 bases between. Germline V gene sequence: CDR1 SGHRS, CDR2 YFSETQ. The CDR3 spans 15 residues. CDR3 sequence (DNA): TGCGCCAGCAGCTACGGGCGGAGGAACACCGGGGAGCTGTTTTTT. Its translation is CASSYGRRNTGELFF.

Notes on this clonotype: The junction shows a germline mismatch at one end, possibly a read error. The chain links TRBV20-1 to TRBJ1-1; 8 bases are shared with TRBD1. The length of the CDR3 is 15 residues. Germline CDR1 and CDR2: DFQATT and SNEGSKA (reference sequence). DNA of the CDR3: TGCAGCGCTAGAGAGGGACAGGCTATGAACACTGAAGCTTTCTTT. Amino acid sequence: CSAREGQAMNTEAFF.

This clonotype has just one count. The rearrangement links TRBV4-1 to TRBJ1-1, with D uncertain. Germline lookup yields CDR1 MGHRA and CDR2 YSYEKL. This CDR3 has 18 residues. V lost 0 bases and J 2 bases, leaving 19 bases between the germline ends. DNA for the CDR3: TGCGCCAGCAGCCAAGATTCGGGTGTTCGAGGTTCCAACACTGAAGCTTTCTTT. This encodes CASSQDSGVRGSNTEAFF.

This clonotype was recorded at least ten times. The V and J genes are TRBV7-2 and TRBJ2-1, with D possibly called TRBD1 or TRBD2 (6 bases each). V was cut by 5 bases and J by 3 bases, with 14 bases left in between. Looked up from germline, CDR1 is SGHTA and CDR2 is FQGNSA. The CDR3 length is 15 residues. The CDR3 DNA follows: TGTGCCAGCAGCCCGAAAGGGGGGAGCTACAATGAGCAGTTCTTC. Encoded protein: CASSPKGGSYNEQFF.

V gene TRBV4-2 combines with J gene TRBJ2-1, with TRBD2 matching over 11 bases. The V gene end was trimmed by 0 bases and the J gene end by 9 bases; junction bases not matched to a gene: 13. This CDR3 has 18 residues. The germline CDR1 and CDR2 sequences are LGHNA and YNFKEQ. The CDR3: CASSQDVRRLAGFPEQFF. DNA for the CDR3: TGTGCCAGCAGCCAAGATGTCCGAAGACTAGCGGGATTCCCTGAGCAGTTCTTC.

The chain has TRBV5-1 and TRBJ2-1; a possible D gene is TRBD2 (5 bases). The germline V and J ends were trimmed by 9 bases and 7 bases, with 20 bases remaining between them. The CDR3 is 14 residues long. Germline CDR1 SGHRS, CDR2 YFSETQ. CDR3 sequence: CATAVGGSANEQFF. The CDR3 DNA reads as TGCGCCACCGCCGTAGGTGGGAGCGCAAATGAGCAGTTCTTC.

This sequence joins TRBV20-1 and TRBJ2-3; TRBD1 or TRBD2 may be the D gene (5 bases each). The CDR3 has 14 residues. Between the trimmed V and J ends, which lost 3 bases and 0 bases, there was a span of 10 bases. Germline V gene data show CDR1 as DFQATT and CDR2 as SNEGSKA (reference sequence). CDR3 loop: CSASGDPSTDTQYF. The CDR3 DNA reads TGCAGTGCTAGCGGGGACCCAAGCACAGATACGCAGTATTTT.

This clonotype has at least ten counts. The V gene is TRBV20-1, the J gene TRBJ2-7; D is unclear. The CDR3 sequence is 13 residues long. Trimming pared 0 bases from V and 6 bases from J, leaving 12 bases between. CDR1 and CDR2 (germline): DFQATT, SNEGSKA (reference sequence). The CDR3: CSAREGALTEQYF. In DNA form, the CDR3 reads TGCAGTGCTAGAGAGGGTGCCCTCACCGAGCAGTACTTC.

This clonotype was counted a few times. The chain recombines TRBV5-1 with TRBJ2-1, with D possibly matching TRBD2 (6 bases). The germline gives CDR1 SGHRS, CDR2 YFSETQ. CDR3 size: 15 residues. Trimming pared 1 base from V and 9 bases from J, leaving 17 bases between. The CDR3 DNA follows: TGCGCCAGCAGCTTGCGTCCGGGAGTAACCGGTGAGCAGTTCTTC. It is translated as CASSLRPGVTGEQFF.

This clonotype was picked up many times. The chain employs TRBV5-6 and TRBJ1-1; D gene uncertain. Trimming took 0 bases from V and 0 from J, leaving 9 bases between them. CDR1 and CDR2 (germline): SGHDT, YYEEEE. CDR3 size: 15 residues. The CDR3 loop reads CASSLAGTMNTEAFF. The CDR3, as DNA: TGTGCCAGCAGCTTGGCGGGCACAATGAACACTGAAGCTTTCTTT.

In this sample, this clonotype turned up many times. CDR3 sequence: CASSQDREATEAFF. Here the CDR3 DNA reads TGTGCCAGCAGCCAAGATCGGGAGGCCACTGAAGCTTTCTTT. This chain connects TRBV4-2 to TRBJ1-1; D gene ambiguous. Looked up from germline, CDR1 is LGHNA and CDR2 is YNFKEQ. CDR3 size: 14 residues. Trimming removed 0 bases from V and 4 bases from J, with 9 bases in between.

V is TRBV9 and J is TRBJ1-1; no reliable D call. Germline V gene sequence: CDR1 SGDLS, CDR2 YYNGEE. The CDR3 covers 15 residues. The germline V and J ends were trimmed by 0 bases and 0 bases, with 9 bases remaining between them. CDR3 sequence (DNA): TGTGCCAGCAGCGTAGACGAAGGGTTGAACACTGAAGCTTTCTTT. Translation gives CASSVDEGLNTEAFF.

V gene TRBV4-1 combines with J gene TRBJ2-3; D remains unclear. Germline CDR1 MGHRA, CDR2 YSYEKL. The CDR3 length is 14 residues. V lost 1 base to trimming and J lost 2 bases, with 7 bases between them. The CDR3: CASSQVGNTDTQYF. For the CDR3, the DNA is TGCGCCAGCAGCCAAGTGGGTAACACAGATACGCAGTATTTT.

The chain has TRBV7-2 and TRBJ2-7; D remains ambiguous. This CDR3 is 13 amino acids long. The V end lost 4 bases, the J end lost 7 bases, and 14 bases lay between the germline ends. Germline V CDR1 and CDR2: SGHTA, FQGNSA. CDR3 nucleotide sequence: TGTGCCAGCAGCTCAGCCCCCATTTGGGAGCAGTACTTC. Translation gives CASSSAPIWEQYF.